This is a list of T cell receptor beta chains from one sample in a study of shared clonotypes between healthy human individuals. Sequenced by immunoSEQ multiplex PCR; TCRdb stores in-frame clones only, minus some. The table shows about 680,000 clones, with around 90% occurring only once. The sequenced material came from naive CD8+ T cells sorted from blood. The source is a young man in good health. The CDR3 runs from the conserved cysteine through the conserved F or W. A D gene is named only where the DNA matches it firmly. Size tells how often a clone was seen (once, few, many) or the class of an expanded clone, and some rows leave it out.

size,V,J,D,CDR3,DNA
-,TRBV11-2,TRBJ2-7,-,CASSFSGRTYEQYF,TGTGCCAGCAGCTTTTCGGGGCGAACCTACGAGCAGTACTTC
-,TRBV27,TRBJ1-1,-,CASLSAQGMNTEAFF,TGTGCCAGCCTATCCGCGCAGGGGATGAACACTGAAGCTTTCTTT
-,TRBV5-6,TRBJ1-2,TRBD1,CASSFATGALGYTF,TGTGCCAGCAGCTTCGCCACAGGGGCTCTTGGCTACACCTTC
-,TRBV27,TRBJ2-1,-,CASSLLGGNEQFF,TGTGCCAGCAGTTTATTGGGAGGCAATGAGCAGTTCTTC
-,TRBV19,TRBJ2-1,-,CASSIWGYNEQFF,TGTGCCAGCTCAATCTGGGGGTACAATGAGCAGTTCTTC
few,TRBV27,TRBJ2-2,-,CASSFLTGELFF,TGTGCCAGCAGTTTCCTCACCGGGGAGCTGTTTTTT
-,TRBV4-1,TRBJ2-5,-,CASSEATGYQETQYF,TGCGCCAGCAGCGAAGCAACAGGTTACCAAGAGACCCAGTACTTC
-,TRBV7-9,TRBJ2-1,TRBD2,CASSSPGLAGVEQFF,TGTGCCAGCAGCTCACCGGGACTAGCGGGAGTTGAGCAGTTCTTC
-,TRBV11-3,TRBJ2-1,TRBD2,CASSPPTSGTYNEQFF,TGTGCCAGCAGCCCACCCACTAGCGGGACCTACAATGAGCAGTTCTTC
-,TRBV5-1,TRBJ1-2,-,CASSQMNGANYGYTF,TGCGCCAGCAGCCAAATGAACGGAGCTAACTATGGCTACACCTTC
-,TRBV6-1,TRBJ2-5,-,CASTQTDEIQETQYF,TGTGCCAGCACGCAAACTGACGAAATACAAGAGACCCAGTACTTC
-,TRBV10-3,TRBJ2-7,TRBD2,CAIWEGRSYEQYF,TGTGCCATCTGGGAGGGGAGAAGCTACGAGCAGTACTTC
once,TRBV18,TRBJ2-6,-,CASSPSARSNSGANVLTF,TGTGCCAGCTCACCATCGGCCCGAAGTAACTCTGGGGCCAACGTCCTGACTTTC
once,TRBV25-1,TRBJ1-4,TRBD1,CASRQGGQNEKLFF,TGTGCCAGCAGACAGGGGGGGCAAAATGAAAAACTGTTTTTT